This TCR beta chain was captured in a study of shared clonotypes between healthy human individuals. Clones were sequenced by immunoSEQ multiplex PCR, and TCRdb holds only the in-frame ones, with some missing. The sample holds some 2,400,000 clones, more than 90% seen once. This clone was found a few times. The V and J ends lost 6 bases and 8 bases respectively, with 20 bases between them. The germline V gene has CDR1 GTSNPN and CDR2 SVGIG (reference sequence). The length of the CDR3 is 14 residues. The chain has TRBV30 and TRBJ2-1; D is undetermined. Sequenced: naive CD4+ T cells sorted from blood. Subset indicated: CD45RA+ positively selected. The receptor comes from a man aged 18 to 29 in good health. CDR3 coding DNA: TGTGCCTGCCCCCGGGCGCTCCACGGCCATGAGCAGTTCTTC. Protein: CACPRALHGHEQFF.